The rows below give T cell receptor beta chains drawn from one sample of a study of neoadjuvant anti-PD-1 for oral cavity cancer. TCRdb keeps only in-frame clones here, not all; method: immunoSEQ multiplex PCR. In the table there are 15,000 to 20,000 clones, roughly 78% of which are singletons. The material sequenced was PBMCs, taken before nivolumab (anti-PD-1) treatment. These receptors originate from a person aged 40 to 85 with oral cavity squamous cell carcinoma. Both conserved end residues are trimmed from each CDR3. Fields, in order: V gene, CDR3 length, J gene, CDR3 protein.

>TRBV5-1|11|TRBJ1-2
ASSLEEARHYT
>TRBV9|10|TRBJ1-2
ASSDTLSGYT
>TRBV5-1|16|TRBJ2-3
ASSFSIGTATSTDTQY
>TRBV25-1|16|TRBJ2-1
ASSDFPRGLRPGGEQF
>TRBV2|12|TRBJ1-6
ASSEGQGNSPLH
>TRBV7-7|11|TRBJ2-3
ASSPRQVDTQY
>TRBV9|12|TRBJ1-6
ASSVGGEGSPLH
>TRBV6-5|11|TRBJ2-7
ASSYPGKNEQY
>TRBV27|9|TRBJ2-1
ASATSYEQF
>TRBV14|12|TRBJ2-7
ASSPWRGVYEQY
>TRBV12-5|14|TRBJ1-1
ASGLELRTVNTEAF
>TRBV27|11|TRBJ2-7
ASSLRQTYEQY
>TRBV2|11|TRBJ2-1
ASSDSLYNEQF
>TRBV7-8|12|TRBJ1-1
ASSLNFARGEAF
>TRBV19|13|TRBJ1-6
ASSPGTGITSPLH
>TRBV7-8|11|TRBJ1-5
ASSWRSNQPQH
>TRBV7-3|13|TRBJ1-1
ASSPRGAMNTEAF
>TRBV10-3|12|TRBJ2-1
AITEGHASGEQF
>TRBV2|14|TRBJ1-6
ASSERAGINNSPLH
>TRBV6-1|10|TRBJ2-2
ASSGYTGELF
>TRBV30|12|TRBJ1-1
ASDRGGMNTEAF
>TRBV10-3|12|TRBJ1-1
AISETDRGTEAF